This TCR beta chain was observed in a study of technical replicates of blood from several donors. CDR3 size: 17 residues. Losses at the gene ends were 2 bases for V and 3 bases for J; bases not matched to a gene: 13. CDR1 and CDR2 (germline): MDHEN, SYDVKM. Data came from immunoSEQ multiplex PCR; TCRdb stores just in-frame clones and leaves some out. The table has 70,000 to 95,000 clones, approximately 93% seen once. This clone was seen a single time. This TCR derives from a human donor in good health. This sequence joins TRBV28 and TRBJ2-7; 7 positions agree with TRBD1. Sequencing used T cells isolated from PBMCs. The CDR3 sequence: CASSLKLARGQHYEQYF. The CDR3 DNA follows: TGTGCCAGCAGTTTAAAACTTGCAAGGGGACAGCACTACGAGCAGTACTTC.